A selection of T cell receptor beta chains follows, all from one sample in a study of blood T cell repertoires in COVID-19. Clones were read by immunoSEQ multiplex PCR, and TCRdb kept only the in-frame ones, dropping some. The profile shows 100,000 or so clones, 69% of them singletons. Specimen: peripheral blood. Source of these receptors: a man of 80 years or more with acute or convalescent COVID-19. The CDR3 runs from the conserved cysteine through the conserved F or W. A D gene is named only where the DNA matches it firmly. The size entry is marked missing in some rows and otherwise reads once, few, many or a size class.

v_call: TRBV20-1
clone_size: -
d_call: -
j_call: TRBJ1-5
cdr3_nt: TGCAGTGCTAGTTACGGAGGCAATCAGCCCCAGCATTTT
cdr3_aa: CSASYGGNQPQHF

v_call: TRBV20-1
clone_size: -
d_call: -
j_call: TRBJ2-7
cdr3_nt: TGCAGTGCCGGGTCTATCTACGAGCAGTACTTC
cdr3_aa: CSAGSIYEQYF

v_call: TRBV11-2
clone_size: -
d_call: -
j_call: TRBJ2-1
cdr3_nt: TGTGCCAGCAGCCAGACCACAGGGAACTACAATGAGCAGTTCTTC
cdr3_aa: CASSQTTGNYNEQFF

v_call: TRBV28
clone_size: -
d_call: TRBD1
j_call: TRBJ1-5
cdr3_nt: TGTGCCAGCAGTACAGGGGGGACGCTGGGCCAGCCCCAGCATTTT
cdr3_aa: CASSTGGTLGQPQHF

v_call: TRBV9
clone_size: -
d_call: -
j_call: TRBJ1-1
cdr3_nt: TGTGCCAGCAGCGTAGGCGGGTACACTGAAGCTTTCTTT
cdr3_aa: CASSVGGYTEAFF

v_call: TRBV9
clone_size: -
d_call: -
j_call: TRBJ1-4
cdr3_nt: TGTGCCAGCTCGAGGACACCGAATGAAAAACTGTTTTTT
cdr3_aa: CASSRTPNEKLFF

v_call: TRBV6-2/TRBV6-3
clone_size: -
d_call: TRBD2
j_call: TRBJ2-1
cdr3_nt: TGTGCCAGCAGCTCGGGGACTAGCGGGAGATACAATGAGCAGTTCTTC
cdr3_aa: CASSSGTSGRYNEQFF

v_call: TRBV6-6
clone_size: -
d_call: TRBD2
j_call: TRBJ2-3
cdr3_nt: TGTGCCAGCAGTTACGGCGGGAGAACTAGCACAGATACGCAGTATTTT
cdr3_aa: CASSYGGRTSTDTQYF

v_call: TRBV18
clone_size: -
d_call: -
j_call: TRBJ1-2
cdr3_nt: TGTGCCAGCTCGCTAGAAACAGGGAACAGACCCCTCCACTTC
cdr3_aa: CASSLETGNRPLHF

v_call: TRBV27
clone_size: -
d_call: TRBD1
j_call: TRBJ2-3
cdr3_nt: TGTGCCAGCAGTTTACCGGACAGGGGAAGCACAGATACGCAGTATTTT
cdr3_aa: CASSLPDRGSTDTQYF

v_call: TRBV28
clone_size: few
d_call: -
j_call: TRBJ2-7
cdr3_nt: TGTGCCAGCAGTTTATACGGGTTTACCTACGAGCAGTACTTC
cdr3_aa: CASSLYGFTYEQYF

v_call: TRBV6-6
clone_size: few
d_call: -
j_call: TRBJ1-6
cdr3_nt: TGTGCCAGCAGTAGGGGAAGTGTAGGCAATTCACCCCTCCACTTT
cdr3_aa: CASSRGSVGNSPLHF

v_call: TRBV20-1
clone_size: -
d_call: -
j_call: TRBJ2-1
cdr3_nt: TGCAGTCCAAAAGGGGGACGGGAGCAGTTCTTC
cdr3_aa: CSPKGGREQFF

v_call: TRBV18
clone_size: -
d_call: TRBD2
j_call: TRBJ2-7
cdr3_nt: TGTGCCAGCTCAGCCCAGACTAGCGGGAGATACGAGCAGTACTTC
cdr3_aa: CASSAQTSGRYEQYF

v_call: TRBV6-5
clone_size: -
d_call: TRBD1
j_call: TRBJ1-4
cdr3_nt: TGTGCCAGCAGTTTAACAGGGGGCTATGAAAAACTGTTTTTT
cdr3_aa: CASSLTGGYEKLFF

v_call: TRBV18
clone_size: -
d_call: -
j_call: TRBJ2-7
cdr3_nt: TGTGCCAGCTCACCACCGGGCAACTACGAGCAGTACTTC
cdr3_aa: CASSPPGNYEQYF

v_call: TRBV27
clone_size: few
d_call: TRBD2
j_call: TRBJ2-3
cdr3_nt: TGTGCCAGCAGTCCCCCGACTAGCGGGACGCGGCGGGATACGCAGTATTTT
cdr3_aa: CASSPPTSGTRRDTQYF